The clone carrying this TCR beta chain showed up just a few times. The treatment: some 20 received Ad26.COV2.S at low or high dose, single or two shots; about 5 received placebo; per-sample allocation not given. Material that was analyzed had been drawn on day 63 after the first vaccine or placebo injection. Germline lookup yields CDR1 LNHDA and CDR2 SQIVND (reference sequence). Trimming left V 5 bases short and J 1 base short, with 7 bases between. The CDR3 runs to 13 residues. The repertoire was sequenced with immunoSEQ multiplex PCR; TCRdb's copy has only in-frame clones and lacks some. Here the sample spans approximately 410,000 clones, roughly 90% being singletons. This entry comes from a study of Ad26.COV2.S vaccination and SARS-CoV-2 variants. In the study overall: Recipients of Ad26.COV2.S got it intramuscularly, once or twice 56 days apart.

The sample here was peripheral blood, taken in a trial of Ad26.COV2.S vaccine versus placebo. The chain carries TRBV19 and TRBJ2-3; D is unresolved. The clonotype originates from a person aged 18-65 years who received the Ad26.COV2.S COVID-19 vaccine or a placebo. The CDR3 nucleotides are TGTGCCAGTAGTTGGGTGGGCACAGATACGCAGTATTTT. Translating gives CASSWVGTDTQYF.